Listed here are 30 T cell receptor beta chains from one sample, sequenced in a study of CD8 T cell repertoires and HIV-1 epitope variants. The assay was immunoSEQ multiplex PCR, and TCRdb's table has in-frame clones only and misses some. This table has approximately 5,300 clones, around 70% appearing once. No antigen has been identified for these receptors. Material: cultured CD8+ T cells derived from PBMCs. The origin of the receptors is a male donor with HIV.

The chain links TRBV27 to TRBJ2-2; D is possibly TRBD2 (5 bases). The germline gives CDR1 MNHEY, CDR2 SMNVEV (reference sequence). Trimming removed 6 bases from V and 3 bases from J, with 23 bases in between. The CDR3 loop spans 18 amino acids. CDR3 DNA sequence: TGTGCCAGCAGGGGAACCGACCCTAGCCGGTGGGACACCGGGGAGCTGTTTTTT. Translating gives CASRGTDPSRWDTGELFF.

This clone was counted between two and nine times. The V and J genes are TRBV28 and TRBJ1-1; 7 bases agree with TRBD1. The CDR3 is 17 amino acids. CDR1 MDHEN and CDR2 SYDVKM come from the germline V gene. The J segment lost 8 bases and the V segment lost 2 bases, leaving 17 bases of the junction unmatched. CDR3 loop: CASSLDRDLSFAREAFF. In DNA form, the CDR3 reads TGTGCCAGCAGTTTAGACAGGGACCTGTCCTTTGCCAGGGAAGCTTTCTTT.

The V call is TRBV12-1, the J call TRBJ2-2. TRBV12-1 is designated a pseudogene. This CDR3 region has 14 residues. DNA of the CDR3: TGTGCCAGCAGCTTTGAACGACCTACCGGGGAGCTGTTTTTT. Translation: CASSFERPTGELFF.

This clone was seen more than once but under ten times. CDR3 sequence reads: CASSLGPFNEKLFF. The DNA of the CDR3 is TGTGCCAGCAGCTTAGGGCCCTTTAATGAAAAACTGTTTTTT. V and J are TRBV7-2 and TRBJ1-4, with D hard to call. The CDR3 loop spans 14 amino acids. The germline V gene has CDR1 SGHTA and CDR2 FQGNSA. V lost 1 base and J lost 4, with 7 bases in between.

This chain links TRBV29-1 with TRBJ2-3; TRBD1 matches at 8 bases. CDR3 length: 13 amino acids. V lost 7 bases, J lost 2 bases, and 5 bases stayed unmatched. Germline-derived CDR1 and CDR2 are SQVTM and ANQGSEA. This CDR3 is CSATGQATDTQYF. The CDR3 nucleotides read TGCAGCGCAACGGGACAGGCCACAGATACGCAGTATTTT.

The chain joins TRBV7-9 to TRBJ2-2; 12 bases align to TRBD1. CDR3 length: 18 amino acids. V gave up 5 bases and J gave up 4 bases; unmatched junction bases: 11. Germline CDR1 and CDR2: SEHNR and FQNEAQ (reference sequence). The CDR3 sequence: CASSPSPGTGGITGELFF. The CDR3 DNA is TGTGCCAGCAGCCCCTCCCCCGGGACAGGGGGCATCACCGGGGAGCTGTTTTTT.

V and J are TRBV27 and TRBJ2-1; 7 bases are shared with TRBD2. Looked up from germline, CDR1 is MNHEY and CDR2 is SMNVEV (reference sequence). The CDR3 totals 17 residues. J gave up 4 bases and V 2 bases, and 11 bases lay outside the gene matches. CDR3 DNA: TGTGCCAGCAGTTTAAGAGGGGAGGGAACTTTATACAATGAGCAGTTCTTC. This encodes CASSLRGEGTLYNEQFF.

This clone occurred a few times. J is TRBJ1-5 and V is TRBV27, with a tentative D call TRBD1 (6 bases). The CDR3 spans 14 residues. Germline CDR1 reads MNHEY; CDR2 reads SMNVEV (reference sequence). Trimming took off 3 bases at V and 4 bases at J, with 10 bases between the two ends. Written as DNA, the CDR3 is TGTGCCAGCAGTTTGAGGGGGGAGAATCAGCCCCAGCATTTT. This codes for CASSLRGENQPQHF.

In this sample, this clone turned up a few times. V is TRBV19 and J is TRBJ2-7; D unclear. This CDR3 spans 13 amino acids. The V gene lost 4 bases and the J gene lost 0 bases, with 7 bases spanning the gap. CDR1 LNHDA and CDR2 SQIVND come from the germline V gene (reference sequence). The CDR3 bases are TGTGCCAGTAGTACGGACGGCTCCTACGAGCAGTACTTC. Its translation is CASSTDGSYEQYF.

This chain links TRBV6-5 with TRBJ1-1, with D possibly TRBD1 on 5 matching bases. The ends were cut back, 0 bases at V and 3 bases at J, with 11 bases in the middle. Germline CDR1 reads MNHEY; CDR2 reads SVGAGI. The CDR3 is made up of 15 amino acids. CDR3 in DNA: TGTGCCAGCAGTTACTCGGGGGGAGGGGACACTGAAGCTTTCTTT. Protein product: CASSYSGGGDTEAFF.

The J gene is TRBJ2-5, the V gene TRBV28, with 9 bases that match TRBD1. The V and J ends lost 0 bases and 3 bases, in that order; junction bases with no gene match: 2. CDR3 size: 15 residues. Per the germline V gene, CDR1 is MDHEN and CDR2 is SYDVKM. The CDR3 loop is CASSLWGDREETQYF. The CDR3 region has the DNA TGTGCCAGCAGTTTATGGGGGGACAGGGAAGAGACCCAGTACTTC. The full variable domain, its missing parts supplied by reference TRBV28 and TRBJ2-5, is DVKVTQSSRYLVKRTGEKVFLECVQDMDHENMFWYRQDPGLGLRLIYFSYDVKMKEKGDIPEGYSVSREKKERFSLILESASTNQTSMYLCASSLWGDREETQYFGPGTRLLVL.

This clone was seen a handful of times. The chain is built from TRBV5-4 and TRBJ1-3; D gene unclear. CDR1 is SGHNT and CDR2 is YYREEE in the germline V gene (reference sequence). This CDR3 has 13 amino acids. Between the trimmed V and J ends, which lost 2 bases and 4 bases, there was a span of 7 bases. The CDR3 sequence: CASSFVGGNTIYF. The DNA of the CDR3 is TGTGCCAGCAGCTTCGTTGGGGGAAACACCATATATTTT. The full variable domain, rest sourced from reference TRBV5-4 and TRBJ1-3, is ETGVTQSPTHLIKTRGQQVTLRCSSQSGHNTVSWYQQALGQGPQFIFQYYREEENGRGNFPPRFSGLQFPNYSSELNVNALELDDSALYLCASSFVGGNTIYFGEGSWLTVV.

This clone occurred once. The chain recombines TRBV6-6 with TRBJ1-2; 7 bases line up with TRBD1. CDR1 is MNHNY, CDR2 SVGAGI, per germline (reference sequence). The CDR3 covers 14 residues. V shed 2 bases, J shed 4 bases, and the junction held 4 bases outside the gene matches. CDR3 DNA sequence: TGTGCCAGCAGTTACCCCGACAGGGTCTATGGCTACACCTTC. This codes for CASSYPDRVYGYTF.

V gene TRBV4-3 combines with J gene TRBJ1-2, with TRBD1 matching over 7 bases. The germline V gene has CDR1 LGHNA and CDR2 YSLEER. J gave up 4 bases and V 0 bases, and 8 bases lay outside the gene matches. The CDR3 has 16 amino acids. DNA for the CDR3: TGCGCCAGCAGCCAAGAAGGAGGGGGCGCTCCCTATGGCTACACCTTC. Amino acids: CASSQEGGGAPYGYTF.

This clone was seen a single time. The chain recombines TRBV7-3 with TRBJ2-1; TRBD2 agrees at 10 bases. J was trimmed by 7 bases and V by 5 bases; bases with no gene match: 5. The CDR3 is 14 amino acids. CDR1 is SGHTA, CDR2 FQGTGA, per germline. This CDR3 is CASSTGLARNEQFF. DNA for the CDR3: TGTGCCAGCAGCACGGGACTAGCGAGGAATGAGCAGTTCTTC. The complete variable domain, with remaining parts taken from reference TRBV7-3 and TRBJ2-1, reads GAGVSQTPSNKVTEKGKYVELRCDPISGHTALYWYRQSLGQGPEFLIYFQGTGAADDSGLPNDRFFAVRPEGSVSTLKIQRTERGDSAVYLCASSTGLARNEQFFGPGTRLTVL.

The chain employs TRBV6-5 and TRBJ2-1; TRBD1 is a possible D gene (6 bases). Trimming removed 10 bases from V and 1 base from J, with 11 bases in between. Per germline, CDR1 MNHEY and CDR2 SVGAGI. The CDR3 extends over 13 amino acids. The CDR3 sequence: CATQTGSYNEQFF. CDR3 nucleotide sequence: TGTGCCACACAGACAGGTTCCTACAATGAGCAGTTCTTC.

The J gene is TRBJ2-1, the V gene TRBV5-1; D not resolved. CDR3 size: 13 residues. Trimming stripped 0 bases from V and 4 bases from J, with 5 bases between. Germline V gene sequence: CDR1 SGHRS, CDR2 YFSETQ. The CDR3 region is CASSLDSYNEQFF. In DNA form, the CDR3 reads TGCGCCAGCAGCTTGGACAGTTACAATGAGCAGTTCTTC.

This chain connects TRBV4-1 to TRBJ2-3; D is ambiguous. V was trimmed by 0 bases and J by 6 bases, leaving 16 bases between them. The CDR3 contains 16 residues. Germline V gene lookup returns CDR1 MGHRA and CDR2 YSYEKL. In nucleotides, the CDR3 is TGCGCCAGCAGCCAAGACCGGCCCAGTAGGGCGGATACGCAGTATTTT. Residues: CASSQDRPSRADTQYF.

The rearrangement uses TRBV4-3 and TRBJ2-2; 9 nucleotides align to TRBD1. The germline gives CDR1 LGHNA, CDR2 YSLEER. This CDR3 is 15 amino acids long. J lost 3 bases, V lost 5 bases, and 4 bases had no gene match. The CDR3 is CASSSGTGHTGELFF. DNA of the CDR3: TGCGCCAGCAGCTCCGGGACAGGGCACACCGGGGAGCTGTTTTTT.

This chain connects TRBV4-3 to TRBJ2-1; D may correspond to TRBD1 or TRBD2 (7 bases each). The CDR3 is made up of 16 amino acids. Germline V gives CDR1 LGHNA, CDR2 YSLEER. V shed 0 bases and J shed 6 bases, with 15 bases lying between them. The CDR3 DNA follows: TGCGCCAGCAGCCAAGATCAGGGGGGGCGAGGCAATGAGCAGTTCTTC. This gives the protein CASSQDQGGRGNEQFF.

The chain recombines TRBV7-2 with TRBJ2-7; possibly TRBD2 for D (5 bases). The CDR3 consists of 15 residues. Looked up from germline, CDR1 is SGHTA and CDR2 is FQGNSA. Between the trimmed V and J ends, which lost 2 bases and 2 bases, there was a span of 13 bases. The CDR3 DNA is TGTGCCAGCAGCTTAAACGGCGGGCAAACCTACGAGCAGTACTTC. The encoded protein is CASSLNGGQTYEQYF.

This clone was picked up one time. The CDR3 DNA reads as TGTGCCAGCAGCGTAGAGAGTAGCGGGGTCACAGATACGCAGTATTTT. This sequence encodes CASSVESSGVTDTQYF. The gene calls are TRBV9 and TRBJ2-3; the match to TRBD2 covers 8 bases. This CDR3 is 16 amino acids long. The J segment lost 2 bases and the V segment lost 0 bases, leaving 5 bases of the junction unmatched. In germline, CDR1 is SGDLS, CDR2 YYNGEE.

The chain employs TRBV6-5 and TRBJ2-2, with unresolved D. The CDR3 contains 14 residues. V lost 0 bases and J 1 base, leaving 3 bases between the germline ends. The V gene's germline CDR1 is MNHEY and CDR2 SVGAGI. The CDR3 DNA reads TGTGCCAGCAGTTACTCGCTGAACACCGGGGAGCTGTTTTTT. Amino acid sequence: CASSYSLNTGELFF.

The chain couples TRBV5-4 to TRBJ1-1; 8 nucleotides line up with TRBD1. Germline values: CDR1 SGHNT, CDR2 YYREEE (reference sequence). The CDR3 is made up of 15 amino acids. Losses at the gene ends were 4 bases for V and 1 base for J; bases not matched to a gene: 6. The CDR3 sequence: CASSARTGRNTEAFF. As DNA, the CDR3 is TGTGCCAGCAGCGCCAGGACAGGGAGGAACACTGAAGCTTTCTTT.

The rearrangement uses TRBV15 and TRBJ1-5, with D uncertain. The CDR3 consists of 14 residues. V was shortened by 0 bases and J by 7 bases, with 10 bases between the two germline ends. CDR1 and CDR2 (germline): LNHNV, YYDKDF (reference sequence). The chain's CDR3 is CATSREGIYQPQHF. CDR3 nucleotides: TGTGCCACCAGCAGAGAAGGGATCTACCAGCCCCAGCATTTT.

The rearrangement links TRBV5-5 to TRBJ2-1; the D is unclear. The CDR3 is made up of 16 amino acids. V lost 2 bases, J lost 4 bases, and 16 bases lay in between. CDR1 is SGHKS, CDR2 YYEKEE, per germline (reference sequence). CDR3 DNA: TGTGCCAGCAGCTTCTTAGTCCGGGCGGATTACAATGAGCAGTTCTTC. It translates to CASSFLVRADYNEQFF.

V usage is TRBV6-1 and J usage is TRBJ1-1; no definite D call. CDR3 length equals 14 residues. The germline CDR1 and CDR2 sequences are MNHNS and SASEGT. Deletions cut 2 bases from V and 7 bases from J, with 14 bases between. CDR3 DNA sequence: TGTGCCAGCAGTGAATGGGTCGGAGATTTTGAAGCTTTCTTT. Residues: CASSEWVGDFEAFF.

V is TRBV6-5 and J is TRBJ2-1; D gene ambiguous. The CDR3 is made up of 14 amino acids. Per germline, CDR1 MNHEY and CDR2 SVGAGI. Between the trimmed V and J ends, which lost 2 bases and 6 bases, there was a span of 11 bases. This CDR3 is CASSYLGRSNEQFF. The DNA for the CDR3 is TGTGCCAGCAGTTACCTTGGGCGGTCCAATGAGCAGTTCTTC.

This chain uses TRBV29-1 with TRBJ1-1, with D possibly being TRBD1 (6 bases). The CDR3 runs 12 residues. Deletions cut 6 bases from V and 4 bases from J, with 12 bases between. CDR1 and CDR2 (germline): SQVTM, ANQGSEA. The CDR3 is CSVIRGTTEAFF. The CDR3 region has the DNA TGCAGCGTGATCAGGGGAACCACTGAAGCTTTCTTT.

The gene calls are TRBV27 and TRBJ2-1, with 12 bases matching TRBD1. The CDR3 length is 15 residues. The V and J ends lost 5 bases and 6 bases, in that order; junction bases with no gene match: 5. Germline values: CDR1 MNHEY, CDR2 SMNVEV (reference sequence). DNA of the CDR3: TGTGCCAGCAGTCACCGGGACAGGGGGCTCAATGAGCAGTTCTTC. Its translation: CASSHRDRGLNEQFF.